One T cell receptor beta chain is described in this entry. A single count supports this clone. Its antigen is not yet known. It has no much larger one-base neighbor in the sample; base qualities were not kept. Other nucleotide sequences in the sample specify the same CDR3. The cohort was made up of several hundred healthy bone marrow donors. All cohort members were sampled while nominally healthy, although unrecorded immune exposures were likely present. The donor was CMV seronegative and belonged to the group of around 400 seronegative cohort members. A peripheral blood sample was collected from each donor, and TCR beta sequencing was performed on peripheral blood mononuclear cells. Genomic DNA extraction from the blood cell samples was performed with the Qiagen DNeasy Blood Extraction Kit. The data are from a study of cytomegalovirus exposure and HLA in healthy donors (dated by TCRdb to about 2017). As for the study more broadly: An earlier analysis of some 500 of the donors reported approximately 290 Gb of sequence data and around 110 million unique TCR beta sequences from some 180 million T cells. An earlier analysis of approximately 580 of the donors used high-throughput TCR beta sequencing to judge whether each TCR beta V gene segment behaved as functional or pseudogenic. To study patterns of TCR occurrence, a later analysis re-analyzed previously published TCR beta repertoires from just over 650 donors and added high-resolution HLA genotyping. The later analysis used no new phenotypic data to find candidate immune exposures, relying instead on TCR beta sequences and their occurrence across donors. Of the approximately 400 genotyped donors, approximately 80% were placed in the genetic ancestry cluster associated with self-reported Caucasian donors. The number of typed donors differed by locus: 629-630 for A, B, C, DRB1 and DQB1; some 540 for DQA1; over 600 for DPA1; and approximately 450 for DPB1. To predict cytomegalovirus infection status, the study combined high-throughput TCR immunosequencing, statistical association of individual TCRs with disease status, and machine learning. Both class I and class II loci were covered by HLA typing, at four-digit resolution. Donor age, sex, ethnicity and CMV serostatus were compiled alongside the repertoire data. A later genetic analysis used genome-wide SNP genotypes for about 60% of the roughly 700 donors, treating that subset as a discovery cohort. The aim of the study was to test whether cataloging public T cell receptors could identify signatures of past pathogen exposure. Besides the first cohort of more than 650 subjects, a separate validation cohort made up of 120 different subjects was used. All discovery cohort repertoires had been generated using a single sequencing platform. Among about 360 genotyped donors of the cohort, an average of approximately 230,000 unique TCR beta nucleotide sequences were sequenced per donor, 15% to 20% of them non-productive. Roughly 290 gigabases of sequencing data and roughly 80 million unique TCR sequences made up an early release that covered several hundred HLA-typed donors. Roughly five DR-DQ haplotypes were handled as single units for association and clustering because linkage in the cohort was strong. The study used immunosequencing to profile the T cell repertoires of some 600 subjects and linked those repertoires to cytomegalovirus serostatus.

V loses 9 bases, J loses 0 bases, and the germline ends lie 18 bases apart. CDR3 length: 16 amino acids, cysteine to phenylalanine. Left in the record is the CDR3 DNA by itself, 48 bases read in frame from the first base. The germline V gene (reference sequence) yields MNHEY for CDR1 and SMNVEV for CDR2. Broad study findings and their caveats: Immune exposure information for the cohort was limited to CMV serostatus. Compared with equally common non-associated chains, HLA-associated TCR beta chains in a later analysis were more clonally expanded and had lower generation probabilities. Because counts were too low, more than 15 rarely observed V segments, including chromosome 9 orphons, were left out of the earlier analysis of a few hundred of the donors. The authors suggested that the approach could potentially be extended to other disease states and immunological phenotypes. In a later analysis, TCR association rates were found to vary across HLA loci, with the most associated TCRs seen for DRB1 alleles and the fewest for HLA-C alleles. Because the 87-base-pair reads could not distinguish some IMGT-functional V segments, including TRBV6-2 and TRBV6-3, those segments were excluded. The cohort was sequenced for TCR beta chains only, and without alpha or paired-chain data the features that could be detected were limited. In an earlier analysis of about 600 of the donors, most TCR beta V segments appeared in productive rearrangements about 87% or about 30% of the time, broadly matching IMGT annotations. In a later analysis, several top co-occurrence clusters were reported to appear linked to parvovirus B19, influenza, CMV and Epstein-Barr virus. A later analysis found that most CMV-associated TCR beta chains appeared HLA-restricted, with HLA associations seemingly driven largely by CMV exposure. Roughly uniform sequencing depth across donors was assumed in presence/absence analyses, although this assumption may not hold. Because HLA typing was unavailable for some donors at each locus, only the typed subset was used in association tests. In the study, approximately 150 TCR beta chains were listed as associated with cytomegalovirus. In both the original and validation cohorts, the classifier was reported to diagnose cytomegalovirus status with high specificity and sensitivity. Assigning TCR associations to individual alleles was difficult when HLA alleles, especially DR and DQ, strongly co-occurred. According to a later genetic analysis, donors in an Asian-associated ancestry cluster had fewer N-insertions in productive TCRs than the approximately 650-donor mean. A group of highly shared sequence variants was considered likely to be a technical artifact of the sequencing pipeline. Specific HLA alleles were associated with 18,000 or so TCR beta sequences at a false discovery rate of 0.05 in a later analysis. In vitro tests confirmed that a few of the cytomegalovirus-associated TCR beta chains recognize cytomegalovirus antigens. A further reported finding was that TCR beta sequences accurately predicted the HLA-A and HLA-B alleles for most subjects in the first cohort. In a later genetic analysis, a missense DCLRE1C variant was associated with V-gene and J-gene trimming of TCR beta chains, and the association was replicated in an independent cohort. Most TCR sequences were seen in very few donors, while some public TCRs were found in many individuals. Linkage disequilibrium might explain the correlated functional status among segregating V segments, but an unknown experimental factor could not be ruled out.

Receptors were amplified or captured by the immunoSEQ multiplex PCR assay. The multiplex PCR relied on a mix of 60 forward primers for TCR Vbeta segments and 13 reverse primers for TCR Jbeta segments. The CDR3 region of rearranged TCR beta genes was amplified from genomic DNA by a multiplex PCR assay. On the Illumina HiSeq System, the amplified TCR beta libraries were sequenced as 87-base-pair reads. As for how the authors treated the data: In a later analysis, 80 million or so unique TCR beta chains were counted across the approximately 640 repertoires, and around 10 million of these chains were shared by at least two donors. Raw reads were error-corrected and collapsed into unique sequences with a nearest-neighbor algorithm that merged closely related sequences to remove PCR and sequencing errors. V, D and J gene segments were assigned by aligning CDR3 sequences to IMGT reference sequences. Each retained sequence needed at least a six-nucleotide match to both a V gene segment and a J gene segment. Rearrangements were called productive when the CDR3 lacked stop codons and stayed in frame with V and J; all others were non-productive. Following IMGT convention, CDR3 was defined as the stretch from the second conserved V-encoded cysteine up to the conserved J-encoded phenylalanine. The earlier analysis of 587 of the donors excluded any sequence lacking an unambiguous match to a single V gene segment. An earlier analysis of some 500 of the donors classified V segments as functional when productive rearrangements were above 56.7% and as segregating when the standard deviation between donors was above 5%. To diagnose cytomegalovirus status from the catalog of TCR beta chain sequences, a statistical classification framework was built. In a later analysis, TCR nucleotide sequences were compared against IMGT/GENE-DB human TR gene sequences so that V and J genes could be assigned. Using the TCRdist pipeline, a later analysis assigned CDR3 sequences along with most-parsimonious VDJ recombination scenarios. In a later analysis, each TCR beta chain was defined by its CDR3 amino acid sequence together with its V-gene family, and reads lacking a unique V-gene family were excluded. In a later analysis, around 600 highly shared, low-generation-probability nucleotide sequences were removed to address suspected cross-contamination and a sequencing artifact. In a later analysis, a clonal expansion index for each public chain was calculated from normalized within-repertoire ranks of inferred template counts. Generation probabilities in a later analysis came from a VDJ recombination model fitted to out-of-frame rearrangements, and those results were checked against IGoR. In a later analysis, TCR-TCR, TCR-HLA and TCR-CMV co-occurrence was scored with hypergeometric tests, and a repertoire-size bias correction was applied to TCR pairs. False discovery rates were estimated in a later analysis by permuting HLA or CMV assignments 20 times. In a later analysis, co-occurring TCRs were grouped using DBSCAN, with TCRdist sequence similarity added in when clustering inside HLA-allele-positive subsets. For co-occurrence clustering, repertoires with fewer than 30,000 or more than 120,000 public chains were excluded, along with five or six repertoires with anomalous nucleotide sharing. In TCRdb, the immuneACCESS table is reduced to in-frame sequences with V and J assigned. These tables do not hold every clone; where another copy was compared, an unresolved V gene accounts for under half, and the others remain unexplained. From that table come the V and J calls and clone size; the DNA was used to work out D and trimming. For this sample there are 100,000 to 150,000 clones; over 60% appear just once. Together, the top ten hold 1.5% to 2.5% of the sample.

Sequencing used PBMCs. This receptor was taken from a man in his fifties in good health and CMV-seronegative. The chain uses TRBV27 and TRBJ2-1; TRBD1 could be the D gene, as 6 bases match. The CDR3 in this case is CASSTDRSGSYNEQFF. The nucleotides are TGTGCCAGTAGTACCGACAGGTCAGGCTCCTACAATGAGCAGTTCTTC.